This T cell receptor (beta chain) came from a study of blood T cell repertoires in COVID-19. Across the study: Sites in the United States, Italy and Spain provided acute and convalescent COVID-19 samples. The analysed material was cDNA or gDNA that came from T cells, B-cell-depleted T cells, or PBMCs.

The ends were cut back, 3 bases at V and 3 bases at J, with 15 bases in the middle. CDR1 is MNHNS, CDR2 SASEGT, per germline. CDR3 length: 15 residues. In the study's own analysis: Counts of nucleated cells, estimated from reference gene primer amplification, were obtained. Data came from immunoSEQ multiplex PCR; TCRdb stores just in-frame clones and leaves some out. V and J calls plus clone size are reproduced from that table; the DNA served to infer D and trimming. The data contain some 57,000 clones, around 86% of them seen just once; the ten biggest clones take up over 0.8%. The sequence was obtained from a man between 65 and 85 years old with acute or convalescent COVID-19. Source material: peripheral blood. The chain combines TRBV6-1 with TRBJ2-7; tentative D call: TRBD1 (6 bases). CDR3 bases: TGTGCCAGCAGTGAGCAGGGGACGTCGCTCTACGAGCAGTACTTC. This sequence encodes CASSEQGTSLYEQYF.